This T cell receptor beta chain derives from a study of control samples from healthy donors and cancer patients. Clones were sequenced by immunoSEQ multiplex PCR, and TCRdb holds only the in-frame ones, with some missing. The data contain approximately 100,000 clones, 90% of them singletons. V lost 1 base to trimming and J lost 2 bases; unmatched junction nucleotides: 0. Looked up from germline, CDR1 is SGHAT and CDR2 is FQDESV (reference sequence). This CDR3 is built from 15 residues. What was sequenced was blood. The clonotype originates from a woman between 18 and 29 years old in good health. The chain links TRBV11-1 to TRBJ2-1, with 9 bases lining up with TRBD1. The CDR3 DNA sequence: TGTGCCAGCAGCTTAGGGACAGGGGCCTACAATGAGCAGTTCTTC. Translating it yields CASSLGTGAYNEQFF. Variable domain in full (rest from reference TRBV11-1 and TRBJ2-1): EAEVAQSPRYKITEKSQAVAFWCDPISGHATLYWYRQILGQGPELLVQFQDESVVDDSQLPKDRFSAERLKGVDSTLKIQPAELGDSAMYLCASSLGTGAYNEQFFGPGTRLTVL.